The TCR beta chain under discussion was sequenced for a study of blood T cells in healthy people across ages. The CDR3 totals 15 residues. Of note for this clonotype: Antigen specificity is unknown.

Broader study findings: Per million T cells, the diversity of TCR beta decreased roughly linearly as age advanced. Both higher diversity and more naive CD4+ cells marked long-lived donors when set against aged donors.

Next came a second PCR, run for about 7 to 12 cycles, which used a sample-barcoded 5' primer along with a J-beta primer mix. MiXCR, run by TCRdb on the 5' RACE reads, gives a single entry per CDR3 protein. Of 700,000 to 950,000 distinct CDR3 sequences listed, nearly 60% are singletons. The chain couples TRBV21-1 to TRBJ2-4; the table names TRBD1, a call not compared with the DNA. TRBV21-1 is a pseudogene locus. The sample taken for sequencing was blood. This clonotype was sampled from a young man in good health. The DNA of the CDR3 is TGTGCCAGCAGTATACAGGGCTTCCCCAAAAACATTCAGTACTTC. Protein sequence: CASSIQGFPKNIQYF.